This TCR beta chain was found in a study of OX40 agonist ivuxolimab in advanced cancers. Only in-frame clones appear in the TCRdb table, and some are missing; sequencing was by immunoSEQ multiplex PCR. Of around 140,000 clones listed, about nine tenths are singletons. Germline trimming cut 5 bases from V and 1 base from J; bases unmatched to any gene: 4. Per germline, CDR1 SGHAT and CDR2 FQNNGV. There are 16 residues in the CDR3. The sample in question was CD4+ or CD8+ T cells sorted from blood, obtained in a trial of the OX40 agonist ivuxolimab. The origin of this receptor is an adult with an advanced solid tumor such as melanoma, head and neck, liver or kidney cancer. The chain joins TRBV11-2 to TRBJ2-3; the match to TRBD2 covers 12 bases. The CDR3 DNA sequence: TGTGCCAGCAGCCTTCGACTAGCGGGAGGCACAGATACGCAGTATTTT. It specifies CASSLRLAGGTDTQYF.